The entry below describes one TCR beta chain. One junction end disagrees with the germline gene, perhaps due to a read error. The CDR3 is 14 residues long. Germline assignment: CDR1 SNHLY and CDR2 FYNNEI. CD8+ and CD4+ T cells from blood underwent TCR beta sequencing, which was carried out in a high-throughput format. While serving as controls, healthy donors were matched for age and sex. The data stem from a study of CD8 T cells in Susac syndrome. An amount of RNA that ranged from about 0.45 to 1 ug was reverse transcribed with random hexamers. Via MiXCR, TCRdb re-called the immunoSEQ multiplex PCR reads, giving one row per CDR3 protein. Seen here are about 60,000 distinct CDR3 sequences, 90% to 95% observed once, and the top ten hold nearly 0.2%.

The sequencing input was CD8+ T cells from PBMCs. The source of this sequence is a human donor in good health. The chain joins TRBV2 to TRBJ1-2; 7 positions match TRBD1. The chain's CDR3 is CAGRGGLGNYGYTF. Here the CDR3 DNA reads TGTGCCGGCAGGGGGGGGTTGGGAAACTATGGCTACACCTTC.